A selection of T cell receptor beta chains follows, all from one sample in a study of blood T cell repertoires in COVID-19. Produced via immunoSEQ multiplex PCR; TCRdb's table is partial and in-frame only. Found here are 110,000 or so clones, about 85% of them singletons; the top ten hold 10% to 15%. The specimen sequenced was peripheral blood. The source of these receptors is a human donor in a cohort sampled during active COVID-19. The CDR3 runs from the conserved cysteine through the conserved F or W. A D gene is named only where the DNA matches it firmly. A row's size may be missing; if present it is once, few, many or a size class.

clone_size j_call v_call d_call cdr3_nt cdr3_aa
- TRBJ1-2 TRBV30 TRBD1 TGTGCCTGGAGTGCGCAGGGGGCTGGGTATGGCTACACCTTC CAWSAQGAGYGYTF
- TRBJ2-7 TRBV10-2 TRBD2 TGCGCCAGCAGTGCCGGCGGGGGAATCAACTACGAGCAGTACTTC CASSAGGGINYEQYF
- TRBJ2-1 TRBV5-4 - TGTGCCAGCAGCCACCAGGGGGGCGCTTACAATGAGCAGTTCTTC CASSHQGGAYNEQFF
- TRBJ2-1 TRBV25-1 - TGTGCCAGCAGTGAAGGCAGCAATGAGCAGTTCTTC CASSEGSNEQFF
few TRBJ2-2 TRBV6-4 TRBD2 TGTGCCAGCAGTGACTCCATACGGGGGGGCTACGGGGAGCTGTTTTTT CASSDSIRGGYGELFF
- TRBJ1-4 TRBV9 - TGTGCCAGCAGCGTAGGGGCTAGCGGTGAAAAACTGTTTTTT CASSVGASGEKLFF
- TRBJ2-3 TRBV4-2 TRBD2 TGTGCCAGCGGCACACCCCAACTAGCGGGGGGGCTCGCCGATACGCAGTATTTT CASGTPQLAGGLADTQYF
once TRBJ1-1 TRBV7-2 TRBD1 TGTGCCAGCAGCAGAGACAGGGGTTCGGGTGAAGCTTTCTTT CASSRDRGSGEAFF
once TRBJ2-1 TRBV7-9 TRBD2 TGTGCCAGCACCCTCCGGGGGCGGGGGGGCCAGGGTGAGCAGTTCTTC CASTLRGRGGQGEQFF
- TRBJ2-7 TRBV6-5 - TGTGCCAGCTCCTTGGGGAGCTCCTACGAGCAGTACTTC CASSLGSSYEQYF
- TRBJ2-5 TRBV6-5 - TGTGCCAGCAGTCGTACGGGGTACCAAGAGACCCAGTACTTC CASSRTGYQETQYF
- TRBJ2-1 TRBV10-3 TRBD2 TGTGCCATCAGGCGGCAGGGAGGGGTCTACGATGAGCAGTTCTTC CAIRRQGGVYDEQFF
- TRBJ2-7 TRBV10-3 - TGTGCCATCAGCGATACGGGTACCTACGAGCAGTACTTC CAISDTGTYEQYF
- TRBJ2-1 TRBV4-2 TRBD2 TGTGCCAGCAGCCAGGGACTAGCGGGGGTGTACAATGAGCAGTTCTTC CASSQGLAGVYNEQFF
- TRBJ1-5 TRBV12-5 - TGTGCTAGTGGTTTGGCGGGGAATCAGCCCCAGCATTTT CASGLAGNQPQHF
- TRBJ2-3 TRBV7-3 TRBD2 TGTGCCAGCAGCTCACTAGCGGGATTAACAGATACGCAGTATTTT CASSSLAGLTDTQYF
- TRBJ2-2 TRBV19 TRBD2 TGTGCCAGTACCCCACTAGCGGGGGCGAACACCGGGGAGCTGTTTTTT CASTPLAGANTGELFF
- TRBJ2-7 TRBV29-1 TRBD1 TGCAGCGCCAGGACAGGGCTGTCCTACGAGCAGTACTTC CSARTGLSYEQYF
- TRBJ1-5 TRBV27 TRBD1 TGTGCCAGCAGCGTTCGACAGGGTGGGCAGCCCCAGCATTTT CASSVRQGGQPQHF
- TRBJ2-1 TRBV6-6 - TGTGCCAGCAGTTATGGATCCCGAGGGGGGTTCTTC CASSYGSRGGFF
- TRBJ2-3 TRBV11-2 - TGTGCCAGCAGCGCCCGACTAGGCCTTGGAGATACGCAGTATTTT CASSARLGLGDTQYF
few TRBJ1-1 TRBV5-4 - TGTGCCAGCAGCTCCTCGATGGGCTTTATGATGAACACTGAAGCTTTCTTT CASSSSMGFMMNTEAFF
- TRBJ1-1 TRBV5-6 - TGTGCCAGCAGTTCTCGGGGATACACTGAAGCTTTCTTT CASSSRGYTEAFF
few TRBJ1-3 TRBV9 TRBD1 TGTGCCAGTCGTCCCAGTGGGGACAGTGGAAACACCATATATTTT CASRPSGDSGNTIYF
- TRBJ1-6 TRBV4-3 TRBD1 TGCGCCAGCAGCCAAAACAGGGGAAATTCACCCCTCCACTTT CASSQNRGNSPLHF
- TRBJ2-5 TRBV27 TRBD1 TGTGCCAGCAGTTCCCGGACAGGGGCGACCCAGTACTTC CASSSRTGATQYF
- TRBJ2-2 TRBV7-8 - TGTGCCAGCAGCTTACAGGACAGGAACACCGGGGAGCTGTTTTTT CASSLQDRNTGELFF
- TRBJ1-5 TRBV7-8 TRBD1 TGTGCCAGCAGCCCAAGGGACAGGGAGTATAGCAATCAGCCCCAGCATTTT CASSPRDREYSNQPQHF
- TRBJ1-5 TRBV28 - TGTGCCAGCAATGAGGATAGCAATCAGCCCCAGCATTTT CASNEDSNQPQHF
- TRBJ2-1 TRBV6-5 - TGTGCCAGCAGGGCAAGGGGGTCGAATGAGCAGTTCTTC CASRARGSNEQFF
- TRBJ1-2 TRBV6-5 TRBD1 TGTGCCAGCAGTTACTCTTCCGGACAGGGAGGCTATGGCTACACCTTC CASSYSSGQGGYGYTF
few TRBJ2-7 TRBV27 TRBD1 TGTGCCAGCAGTTTAGGACTGGACAGGGAGCAGTACTTC CASSLGLDREQYF
- TRBJ2-7 TRBV5-1 - TGCGCCAGCAGCTTGGGAGAGGGTCGCGAGCAGTACTTC CASSLGEGREQYF
- TRBJ2-3 TRBV9 TRBD2 TGTGCCAGCAGCGTAGAGGCGACTAGCGTGGGCACAGATACGCAGTATTTT CASSVEATSVGTDTQYF
- TRBJ2-7 TRBV5-1 - TGCGCCAGCAGCGCCGCCAGCTACGAGCAGTACTTC CASSAASYEQYF
- TRBJ2-4 TRBV5-6 TRBD2 TGTGCCAGCAGCCCCAGGCGGGGACTAGCAAACATTCAGTACTTC CASSPRRGLANIQYF
- TRBJ2-2 TRBV28 - TGTGCCAGCAGCCCTCCACAGGGCACCGGGGAGCTGTTTTTT CASSPPQGTGELFF
many TRBJ2-1 TRBV7-2 TRBD2 TGTGCCAGCCTGCTAGCGGGGGGGCGGAGGTACGAGCAGTTCTTC CASLLAGGRRYEQFF
- TRBJ2-1 TRBV5-1 TRBD1 TGCGCCAGCAGCTACGGACAGGGATTGTTCAATGAGCAGTTCTTC CASSYGQGLFNEQFF
- TRBJ2-2 TRBV5-6 TRBD1 TGTGCCAGCAGCTGGGGACAGGGGGCGACCGGGGAGCTGTTTTTT CASSWGQGATGELFF
- TRBJ1-2 TRBV6-5 - TGTGCCAGCAGTAGCAGGGAAGGTAACTATGGCTACACCTTC CASSSREGNYGYTF
few TRBJ1-4 TRBV3-1/TRBV3-2 TRBD1 TGTGCCAGCAGCCAAGATACAGGAAACAGGGGGGACCAACTGTTTTTT CASSQDTGNRGDQLFF
few TRBJ1-6 TRBV7-2 TRBD1 TGTGCCAGCAGCCTGAGGACAGGCGGTTCACCCCTCCACTTT CASSLRTGGSPLHF
once TRBJ1-2 TRBV24-1 TRBD1 TGTGCCACCAGTGATGGGACAGGGTCGGGCTACACCTTC CATSDGTGSGYTF
- TRBJ1-6 TRBV28 - TGTGCCAGCAGTTTAAGAAGGGAGGTATCACCCCTCCACTTT CASSLRREVSPLHF
once TRBJ2-1 TRBV7-2 - TGTGCCAGCAGCCGGGGAATAGCGGAGAGGAATGAGCAGTTCTTC CASSRGIAERNEQFF
- TRBJ2-3 TRBV13 TRBD2 TGTGCCAGCAGCCTCGGACTAGCGGCAGATACGCAGTATTTT CASSLGLAADTQYF
- TRBJ1-6 TRBV7-2 - TGTGCCAGCAGCCAATCCATGGCAGTTTCACCCCTCCACTTT CASSQSMAVSPLHF
- TRBJ1-5 TRBV10-3 - TGTGCCATCAGTGAGTCCGGACGGATGGGGAGGGGACAGCCCCAGCATTTT CAISESGRMGRGQPQHF
- TRBJ1-2 TRBV15 - TGTGCCACCAGCAGAGGTGGCGGGTTAGGCTACACCTTC CATSRGGGLGYTF
- TRBJ2-1 TRBV7-2 TRBD1 TGTGCCAGCAGCACTCCGCCGGGACAGGGGGCAGGCAATGAGCAGTTCTTC CASSTPPGQGAGNEQFF
- TRBJ2-1 TRBV7-9 - TGTGCCAGCAGCTCCGGGACACAAGTTTACAATGAGCAGTTCTTC CASSSGTQVYNEQFF
- TRBJ2-1 TRBV11-2 TRBD1 TGTGCCAGCAGCTTCGGGACAGGGGGTTTCAATGAGCAGTTCTTC CASSFGTGGFNEQFF
- TRBJ1-5 TRBV28 TRBD1 TGTGCCAGCAGTTTATGGACAGGGCATCAGCCCCAGCATTTT CASSLWTGHQPQHF
- TRBJ2-3 TRBV27 - TGTGCCAGCAGTTTAACTACAACAGGGAGCGGGCAGTATTTT CASSLTTTGSGQYF
- TRBJ2-6 TRBV6-5 TRBD1 TGTGCCAGCGGATTGGGACAGGGGATCAACGTCCTGACTTTC CASGLGQGINVLTF
- TRBJ2-7 TRBV5-1 TRBD2 TGCGCCAGCAGCTCGGGACTAGCGGAGTACGAGCAGTACTTC CASSSGLAEYEQYF
- TRBJ2-3 TRBV3-1/TRBV3-2 TRBD2 TGTGCCAGCAGCCAAGAGGGGGGCGAAGCGGGGGCCAACACAGATACGCAGTATTTT CASSQEGGEAGANTDTQYF
- TRBJ2-7 TRBV20-1 - TGCAGTGCTAGAGATGGGAGGGAGCAGTACTTC CSARDGREQYF
- TRBJ2-6 TRBV9 - TGTGCCAGCAAGGGAGGCGCTGGGGCCAACGTCCTGACTTTC CASKGGAGANVLTF